Below, one TCR beta chain is given with its context. Generated by immunoSEQ multiplex PCR, the TCRdb table keeps only in-frame clones and is missing some. The sample holds 35,000 to 50,000 clones, 88% seen once. The sample originates from a study of blood T cell repertoires in COVID-19. About the research overall: Nucleic acid was either cDNA or gDNA, and it came from T cells, B-cell-depleted T cells, or PBMCs.

CDR1 is SGHRS, CDR2 YFSETQ, per germline. Deletions cut 4 bases from V and 6 bases from J, with 17 bases between. This CDR3 contains 15 residues. The chain combines TRBV5-1 with TRBJ1-5, with a tentative D call TRBD1 (5 bases). The origin of this receptor is a human donor in a cohort sampled during active COVID-19. The sample was peripheral blood. The CDR3 region has the DNA TGCGCCAGCAGCCCGGGCGACAGCGACCGTCAGCCCCAGCATTTT. Translated: CASSPGDSDRQPQHF.